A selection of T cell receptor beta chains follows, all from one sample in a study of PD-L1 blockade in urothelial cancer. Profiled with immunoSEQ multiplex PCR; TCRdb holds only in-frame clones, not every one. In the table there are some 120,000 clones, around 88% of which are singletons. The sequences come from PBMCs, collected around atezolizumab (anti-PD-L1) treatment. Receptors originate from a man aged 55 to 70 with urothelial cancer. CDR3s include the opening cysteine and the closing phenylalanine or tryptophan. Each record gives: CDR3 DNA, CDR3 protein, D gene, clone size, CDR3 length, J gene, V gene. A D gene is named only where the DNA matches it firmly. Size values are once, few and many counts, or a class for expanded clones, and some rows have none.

TGCGCCAGCAGCCAACTTGCAGGCCTTGGCTATAGCTACACCTTC,CASSQLAGLGYSYTF,-,-,15,TRBJ1-2,TRBV4-1
TGTGCCAGCAGCCTAGGGACAGGGGGGAGTTCGGAGACCCAGTACTTC,CASSLGTGGSSETQYF,TRBD1,-,16,TRBJ2-5,TRBV5-4
TGCGCCAGCAGTGAGTCTGCGGGCCGAGAAGGGACCCAGTACTTC,CASSESAGREGTQYF,-,-,15,TRBJ2-5,TRBV10-2
TGTGCCAGCAGCTTGGACGAGACAGGGGCCTTCTACGAGCAGTACTTC,CASSLDETGAFYEQYF,TRBD1,once,16,TRBJ2-7,TRBV5-5
TGTGCCAGCAGCCAAGAGCTTAGGACACCAAACACTGAAGCTTTCTTT,CASSQELRTPNTEAFF,-,-,16,TRBJ1-1,TRBV4-2
TGTGCCAGCAGCTTGACAGGCGGGGGATGGACCCAGTACTTC,CASSLTGGGWTQYF,-,-,14,TRBJ2-5,TRBV7-8
TGCGCCAGCAGCTTAAATACCTACGAGCAGTACTTC,CASSLNTYEQYF,-,once,12,TRBJ2-7,TRBV5-1
TGTGCCAGCAGTTTACGGCGGGGGGACGGACGGATGACAGATACGCAGTATTTT,CASSLRRGDGRMTDTQYF,TRBD2,-,18,TRBJ2-3,TRBV27
TGTGCCAGCAGCTCTCAGGTGACGGCTAACTATGGCTACACCTTC,CASSSQVTANYGYTF,-,-,15,TRBJ1-2,TRBV5-5
TGTGCCAGCAGTTTTAGGACTAGCGGGAGTCGGAACGAGCAGTACTTC,CASSFRTSGSRNEQYF,TRBD2,-,16,TRBJ2-7,TRBV28
TGCGCCAGCAGTGGGACAGCGAACACCGGGGAGCTGTTTTTT,CASSGTANTGELFF,-,-,14,TRBJ2-2,TRBV10-2
TGTGCCAGCAGCCAAGAGGGGCCACCCCTGAGCTCCTACAATGAGCAGTTCTTC,CASSQEGPPLSSYNEQFF,-,-,18,TRBJ2-1,TRBV4-2
TGTGCCATCAGTGTTTCACAGGGGGCGCGGGGCTACACCTTC,CAISVSQGARGYTF,TRBD1,-,14,TRBJ1-2,TRBV10-3
TGTGCCAGCAGCTTGCCTGCAGACTACTACAATGAGCAGTTCTTC,CASSLPADYYNEQFF,-,-,15,TRBJ2-1,TRBV5-6
TGTGCCAGTAGTCCGACTAGCGGGAGCACTAGCACAGATACGCAGTATTTT,CASSPTSGSTSTDTQYF,TRBD2,-,17,TRBJ2-3,TRBV19
TGCGCCAGCAGCCAAGGTCGGGTGCTCGACGAGCAGTACTTC,CASSQGRVLDEQYF,-,-,14,TRBJ2-7,TRBV4-1
TGTGCCAGCAGTTCGAGCTCCTACGAGCAGTACTTC,CASSSSSYEQYF,-,-,12,TRBJ2-7,TRBV27
TGTGCCAGCTCACCAAGGCAGGGCTCGGGAAACACCATATATTTT,CASSPRQGSGNTIYF,-,-,15,TRBJ1-3,TRBV18
TGTGCCAGCAAAAGGACAGGCCCCTATGGCTACACCTTC,CASKRTGPYGYTF,TRBD1,-,13,TRBJ1-2,TRBV5-6
TGCGCCAGCAGTTCTGGGAGCTCCAGCTCCTACGAGCAGTACTTC,CASSSGSSSSYEQYF,-,-,15,TRBJ2-7,TRBV10-2
TGTGCCAGCAGTCCCCCGGGACTACCCCTGAACACTGAAGCTTTCTTT,CASSPPGLPLNTEAFF,-,once,16,TRBJ1-1,TRBV28
TGCGCCAGCAGCTTGGATTCGCAGTCTTCCCAGCATTTT,CASSLDSQSSQHF,-,-,13,TRBJ1-5,TRBV5-1
TGTGCCAGTAGTATATCATCAGCTAACTATGGCTACACCTTC,CASSISSANYGYTF,-,-,14,TRBJ1-2,TRBV19
TGTGCCACAGGAAAGGGGACAGATACGCAGTATTTT,CATGKGTDTQYF,-,-,12,TRBJ2-3,TRBV19
TGTGCCAGCAGGCCGACAGGGTTGGAGACCCAGTACTTC,CASRPTGLETQYF,TRBD1,once,13,TRBJ2-5,TRBV2
TGTGCCTGGAGTGTACTGGGACTAGAGGCTTCTGGGGCCAACGTCCTGACTTTC,CAWSVLGLEASGANVLTF,TRBD2,-,18,TRBJ2-6,TRBV30
TGTGCCAGCAGCTTAGAGGAGGGCCGAAACTACGAGCAGTACTTC,CASSLEEGRNYEQYF,-,-,15,TRBJ2-7,TRBV7-9
TGCGCCAGCAGCTCGGGACAGCCCACAGATACGCAGTATTTT,CASSSGQPTDTQYF,TRBD1,-,14,TRBJ2-3,TRBV5-1